The 20 T cell receptor beta chains below all came from one sample that was sequenced in a study of shared clonotypes between healthy human individuals. Data came from immunoSEQ multiplex PCR; TCRdb stores just in-frame clones and leaves some out. This sample has tens of thousands of clones, with around 57% found just once. Material for sequencing was memory CD8+ T cells sorted from blood. The sample's subset: CD45RO+ cells pooled with CCR7-negative TemRA cells. Source of these receptors: a man aged 30 to 45 in good health.

There are many counts of this clone. The chain uses TRBV30 and TRBJ2-4, with TRBD2 as a possible D gene (6 bases). CDR3 size: 13 residues. Per the germline V gene, CDR1 is GTSNPN and CDR2 is SVGIG (reference sequence). Trimming pared 2 bases from V and 7 bases from J, leaving 12 bases between. Here the CDR3 reads CAWSPGVVNIQYF. The CDR3 region has the DNA TGTGCCTGGAGTCCGGGGGTTGTGAACATTCAGTACTTC.

The CDR3 DNA sequence: TGTGCCAGCGGCTCACAGGATCCATATGGCTACACCTTC. Residues: CASGSQDPYGYTF. The chain recombines TRBV9 with TRBJ1-2, with D possibly matching TRBD1 (5 bases). Per the germline V gene, CDR1 is SGDLS and CDR2 is YYNGEE. This CDR3 has 13 residues. V lost 7 bases and J 5 bases, leaving 15 bases between the germline ends.

V and J are TRBV15 and TRBJ2-1; 7 bases match TRBD2. The V and J ends lost 3 bases and 4 bases, in that order; junction bases with no gene match: 6. The length of the CDR3 is 15 residues. Germline V lookup: CDR1 LNHNV, CDR2 YYDKDF (reference sequence). Written as DNA, the CDR3 is TGTGCCACCAGCAGTCCCCAGGGAGGGTACAATGAGCAGTTCTTC. Amino acid sequence: CATSSPQGGYNEQFF.

The chain has TRBV7-9 and TRBJ1-1, with D maybe TRBD1 (6 bases). There are 17 residues in the CDR3. The V gene's germline CDR1 is SEHNR and CDR2 FQNEAQ (reference sequence). The V and J ends lost 3 bases and 0 bases respectively, with 17 bases between them. The CDR3 DNA reads TGTGCCAGCAGCTTGGACAGCCAACGCCTTATGAACACTGAAGCTTTCTTT. Amino acids: CASSLDSQRLMNTEAFF.

The CDR3 loop is CASSIEDFRYSSGEQYF. Here the CDR3 DNA reads TGTGCCAGTAGTATAGAGGACTTTCGTTACTCATCCGGCGAGCAGTACTTC. This chain uses TRBV19 with TRBJ2-7; TRBD2 is a possible D gene (5 bases). The germline V gene has CDR1 LNHDA and CDR2 SQIVND (reference sequence). The CDR3 covers 17 residues. V was shortened by 0 bases and J by 6 bases, with 21 bases between the two germline ends.

V is TRBV4-3 and J is TRBJ2-5; 8 positions agree with TRBD1. The CDR3 is 15 amino acids. After removal of 5 bases from V and 0 bases from J, the junction contained 5 bases not matched to a gene. Germline V gene sequence: CDR1 LGHNA, CDR2 YSLEER. DNA of the CDR3: TGCGCCAGCAGCTCCGGACAGGGCGACCAAGAGACCCAGTACTTC. Translating it yields CASSSGQGDQETQYF.

In its sample, this clone was seen once. The V and J genes are TRBV6-1 and TRBJ2-2, with TRBD1 matching 8 bases. The CDR3 has 16 residues. Per the germline V gene, CDR1 is MNHNS and CDR2 is SASEGT. V dropped 3 bases and J dropped 3; count of bases not matched to a gene: 6. The chain's CDR3 is CASSDQTGVYTGELFF. In DNA form, the CDR3 reads TGTGCCAGCAGTGATCAGACAGGGGTGTACACCGGGGAGCTGTTTTTT.

This clone has just one count. The chain has TRBV5-1 and TRBJ2-5, with a weak D call TRBD2 (5 bases). The CDR3 has 12 amino acids. The germline V gene encodes CDR1 SGHRS and CDR2 YFSETQ. Trimming removed 4 bases at V and 5 bases at J, with 9 bases between. The CDR3 bases are TGCGCCAGCAGCGCCCGAGGGGAGACCCAGTACTTC. It specifies CASSARGETQYF. Full variable domain (rest looked up from reference TRBV5-1 and TRBJ2-5): KAGVTQTPRYLIKTRGQQVTLSCSPISGHRSVSWYQQTPGQGLQFLFEYFSETQRNKGNFPGRFSGRQFSNSRSEMNVSTLELGDSALYLCASSARGETQYFGPGTRLLVL.

This clone has a handful of counts. The rearrangement joins TRBV6-1 to TRBJ2-2; D is unclear. The V end lost 8 bases, the J end lost 8 bases, and 9 bases lay between the germline ends. The germline V gene encodes CDR1 MNHNS and CDR2 SASEGT. CDR3 length equals 11 residues. CDR3 sequence (DNA): TGTGCCAGCCCGGTTTGGGGGGAGCTGTTTTTT. Its protein is CASPVWGELFF.

The chain recombines TRBV4-1 with TRBJ2-1, with 8 bases that match TRBD2. CDR3 length equals 17 residues. The germline CDR1 and CDR2 sequences are MGHRA and YSYEKL. V gave up 7 bases and J gave up 8 bases; unmatched junction bases: 19. The CDR3 DNA sequence: TGCGCCAGCACCACCGTAGGCCCCCGGGAGGGCACCGATGAGCAGTTCTTC. Translating gives CASTTVGPREGTDEQFF.

The rearrangement joins TRBV6-5 to TRBJ2-7; 11 nucleotides line up with TRBD2. There are 14 residues in the CDR3. The germline CDR1 and CDR2 sequences are MNHEY and SVGAGI. Unmatched junction bases numbered 5, after V lost 7 bases and J lost 3 bases. This CDR3 reads CASTLAGGLYEQYF. DNA of the CDR3: TGTGCCAGCACTTTAGCGGGAGGGCTCTACGAGCAGTACTTC.

The V and J genes are TRBV29-1 and TRBJ2-2; TRBD1 matches 9 bases. Looked up from germline, CDR1 is SQVTM and CDR2 is ANQGSEA. V shed 7 bases and J 4 bases; nucleotides not matched to a gene: 7. This CDR3 contains 14 residues. The CDR3 bases are TGCAGCGCTTCCACAGGGGGCATCACCGGGGAGCTGTTTTTT. It codes for CSASTGGITGELFF.

The gene calls are TRBV10-2 and TRBJ1-2; 7 nucleotides align to TRBD1. Germline values: CDR1 WSHSY, CDR2 SAAADI. CDR3 size: 16 residues. V gave up 0 bases and J gave up 2 bases; unmatched junction bases: 6. CDR3 in amino acids: CASSESFRDSNYGYTF. DNA for the CDR3: TGCGCCAGCAGTGAGTCGTTTAGGGACAGCAACTATGGCTACACCTTC.

The chain is built from TRBV10-3 and TRBJ1-1; TRBD1 might be the D (5 bases). The CDR3 spans 14 residues. CDR1 and CDR2 (germline): ENHRY, SYGVKD. Trimming took 5 bases from V and 1 from J, leaving 11 bases between them. The CDR3 DNA sequence: TGTGCCATCAGTTATAGCACAGGGAACACTGAAGCTTTCTTT. Its translation is CAISYSTGNTEAFF.

This rearrangement joins TRBV2 to TRBJ2-4, with a possible D match to TRBD2 (5 bases). This CDR3 region has 12 residues. Germline CDR1 and CDR2: SNHLY and FYNNEI. V lost 6 bases, J lost 5 bases, and 8 bases lay in between. The CDR3 DNA is TGTGCCAGCAGAGCGGTAGAAAACATTCAGTACTTC. Translating gives CASRAVENIQYF.

The gene calls are TRBV25-1 and TRBJ2-1; D call uncertain. The length of the CDR3 is 12 residues. Per germline, CDR1 MGHDK and CDR2 SYGVNS. The V gene lost 1 base and the J gene lost 10 bases, with 8 bases spanning the gap. CDR3 sequence: CASSEWYGEQFF. The CDR3 DNA reads as TGTGCCAGCAGTGAATGGTATGGGGAGCAGTTCTTC.

The chain combines TRBV6-1 with TRBJ2-1, with 11 nucleotides matching TRBD2. The CDR3 runs to 15 residues. V lost 5 bases, J lost 4 bases, and 4 bases stayed unmatched. Germline V gene sequence: CDR1 MNHNS, CDR2 SASEGT. This CDR3 reads CASSSGTSGYNEQFF. CDR3 DNA sequence: TGTGCCAGCAGTTCCGGGACTAGCGGATACAATGAGCAGTTCTTC.

The sample holds a few counts of this clone. The chain uses TRBV10-1 and TRBJ2-3, with no clear D. The CDR3 spans 13 residues. Trimming left V 5 bases short and J 3 bases short, with 9 bases between. The germline V gene has CDR1 WNHNN and CDR2 SYGVQD (reference sequence). CDR3 DNA sequence: TGCGCCAGCAGTTCATCTGAGACAGATACGCAGTATTTT. Protein: CASSSSETDTQYF.

The V and J genes are TRBV10-3 and TRBJ2-1; D perhaps matches TRBD1 (6 bases). Germline V gene lookup returns CDR1 ENHRY and CDR2 SYGVKD. Trimming pared 2 bases from V and 8 bases from J, leaving 13 bases between. This CDR3 is built from 14 residues. CDR3 in DNA: TGTGCCATCAGTGAGCTCCAGGGGATGGATGAGCAGTTCTTC. Protein sequence: CAISELQGMDEQFF.

The rearrangement links TRBV5-4 to TRBJ1-5; D remains unclear. The CDR3 sequence is 12 residues long. Germline CDR1 is SGHNT and CDR2 is YYREEE (reference sequence). The V end was cut by 2 bases, the J end by 6 bases, with 6 bases between. The DNA for the CDR3 is TGTGCCAGCAGCTTAGATTCTCAGCCCCAGCATTTT. This translates into CASSLDSQPQHF.